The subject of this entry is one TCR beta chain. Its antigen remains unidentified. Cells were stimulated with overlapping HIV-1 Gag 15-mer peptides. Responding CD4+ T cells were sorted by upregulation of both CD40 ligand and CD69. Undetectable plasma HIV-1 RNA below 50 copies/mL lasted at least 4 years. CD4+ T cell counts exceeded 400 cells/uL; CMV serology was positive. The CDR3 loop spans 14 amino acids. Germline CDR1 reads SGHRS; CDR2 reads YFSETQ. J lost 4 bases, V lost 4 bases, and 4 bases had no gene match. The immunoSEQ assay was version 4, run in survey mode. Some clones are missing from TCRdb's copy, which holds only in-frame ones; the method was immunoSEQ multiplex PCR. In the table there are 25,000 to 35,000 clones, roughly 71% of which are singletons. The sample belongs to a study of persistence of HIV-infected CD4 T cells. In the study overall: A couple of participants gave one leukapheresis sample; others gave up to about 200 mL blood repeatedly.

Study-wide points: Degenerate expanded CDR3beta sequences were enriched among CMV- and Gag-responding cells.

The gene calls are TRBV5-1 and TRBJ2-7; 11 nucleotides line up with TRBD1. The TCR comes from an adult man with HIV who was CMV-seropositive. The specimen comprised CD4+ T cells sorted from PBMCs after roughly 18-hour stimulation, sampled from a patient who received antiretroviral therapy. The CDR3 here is CASSLDRGQYEQYF. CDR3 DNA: TGCGCCAGCAGCCTGGACAGGGGGCAGTACGAGCAGTACTTC.